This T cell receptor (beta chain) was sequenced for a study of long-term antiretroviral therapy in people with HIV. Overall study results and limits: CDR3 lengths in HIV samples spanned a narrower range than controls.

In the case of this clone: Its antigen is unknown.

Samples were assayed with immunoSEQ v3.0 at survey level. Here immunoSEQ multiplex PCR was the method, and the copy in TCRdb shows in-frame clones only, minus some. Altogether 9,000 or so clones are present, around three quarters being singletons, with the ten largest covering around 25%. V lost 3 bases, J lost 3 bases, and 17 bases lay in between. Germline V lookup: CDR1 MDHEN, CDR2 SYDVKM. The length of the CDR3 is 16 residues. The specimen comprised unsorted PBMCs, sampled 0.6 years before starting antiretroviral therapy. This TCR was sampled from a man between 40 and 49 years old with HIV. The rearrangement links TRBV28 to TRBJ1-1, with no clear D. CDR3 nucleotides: TGTGCCAGCAGTTTGGTACGGGATACGTGGGACACTGAAGCTTTCTTT. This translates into CASSLVRDTWDTEAFF.